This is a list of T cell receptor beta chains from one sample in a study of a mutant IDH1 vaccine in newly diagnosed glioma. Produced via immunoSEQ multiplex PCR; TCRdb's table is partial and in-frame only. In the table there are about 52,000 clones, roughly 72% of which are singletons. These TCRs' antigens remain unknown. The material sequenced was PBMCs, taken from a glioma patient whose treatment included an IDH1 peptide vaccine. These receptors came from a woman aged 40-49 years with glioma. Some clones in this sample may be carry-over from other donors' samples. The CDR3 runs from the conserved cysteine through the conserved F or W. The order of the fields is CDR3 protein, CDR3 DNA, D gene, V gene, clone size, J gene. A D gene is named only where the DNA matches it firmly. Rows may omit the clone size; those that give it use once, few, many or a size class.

CDR3 protein: CASSYLTVNEQYF
CDR3 DNA: TGTGCCAGCAGTTACTTGACAGTCAACGAGCAGTACTTC
D gene: NA
V gene: TRBV6-6
clone size: NA
J gene: TRBJ2-7

CDR3 protein: CASSLRGGVSEKLFF
CDR3 DNA: TGCGCCAGCAGCTTGAGGGGGGGGGTATCGGAAAAACTGTTTTTT
D gene: NA
V gene: TRBV5-1
clone size: NA
J gene: TRBJ1-4

CDR3 protein: CASSWYITGANVLTF
CDR3 DNA: TGTGCCAGCAGCTGGTACATAACTGGGGCCAACGTCCTGACTTTC
D gene: NA
V gene: TRBV7-8
clone size: NA
J gene: TRBJ2-6

CDR3 protein: CASSITGFEQYF
CDR3 DNA: TGTGCCAGCAGCATTACAGGGTTCGAGCAGTACTTC
D gene: NA
V gene: TRBV7-9
clone size: few
J gene: TRBJ2-7

CDR3 protein: CASSQALNTGELFF
CDR3 DNA: TGCGCCAGCAGCCAAGCGTTGAACACCGGGGAGCTGTTTTTT
D gene: NA
V gene: TRBV4-1
clone size: NA
J gene: TRBJ2-2

CDR3 protein: CASSETPSGPQHF
CDR3 DNA: TGTGCCAGCAGTGAGACACCGTCGGGGCCCCAGCATTTT
D gene: NA
V gene: TRBV25-1
clone size: NA
J gene: TRBJ1-5

CDR3 protein: CASSPGVGGMNTEAFF
CDR3 DNA: TGTGCCAGCTCACCCGGAGTGGGGGGAATGAACACTGAAGCTTTCTTT
D gene: NA
V gene: TRBV18
clone size: few
J gene: TRBJ1-1

CDR3 protein: CASSLNTGKETQYF
CDR3 DNA: TGTGCCAGCTCACTAAATACGGGCAAAGAGACCCAGTACTTC
D gene: NA
V gene: TRBV18
clone size: NA
J gene: TRBJ2-5

CDR3 protein: CASSLIGGRGSSYEQYF
CDR3 DNA: TGCGCCAGCAGCCTAATAGGGGGCCGGGGAAGCTCCTACGAGCAGTACTTC
D gene: TRBD1
V gene: TRBV5-1
clone size: NA
J gene: TRBJ2-7

CDR3 protein: CASTPTWARRNTIYF
CDR3 DNA: TGTGCCAGCACCCCCACGTGGGCACGGAGAAACACCATATATTTT
D gene: NA
V gene: TRBV27
clone size: NA
J gene: TRBJ1-3

CDR3 protein: CASSLRGLPTDTQYF
CDR3 DNA: TGCGCCAGCAGCTTACGGGGACTCCCGACTGATACGCAGTATTTT
D gene: NA
V gene: TRBV5-1
clone size: NA
J gene: TRBJ2-3

CDR3 protein: CASSSLGQGLRNSPLHF
CDR3 DNA: TGTGCCAGCAGCTCACTGGGACAGGGTCTTAGGAATTCACCCCTCCACTTT
D gene: TRBD1
V gene: TRBV5-4
clone size: NA
J gene: TRBJ1-6

CDR3 protein: CASSYRQVTDTQYF
CDR3 DNA: TGTGCCAGCAGTTACCGCCAGGTCACAGATACGCAGTATTTT
D gene: NA
V gene: TRBV6-5
clone size: NA
J gene: TRBJ2-3